This T cell receptor (beta chain) appears in the sequencing data of a study of tumor and adjacent non-tumor tissue in lung cancer. For the study at large: Histology: under 15 adenocarcinoma, a couple of squamous cell carcinoma, 1 small cell lung cancer. Patients were aged about 30 to 76, 9 to 10 men and roughly 5 women, stage I to III. Notes on the study in general: In normal lung, the top 100 clones were significantly more dominant than in tumor. Significantly higher TCR diversity was found in tumor than normal lung.

A modified ARM-PCR protocol with three rounds of nested PCR amplified TCRbeta. Each CDR3 protein is one row after TCRdb ran MiXCR on the multiplex PCR reads. Counted here are around 57,000 distinct CDR3 sequences, over 60% occurring once; the ten biggest clones make up around a third. Note on this clonotype: What it recognizes is unknown. An end of the junction does not agree with germline; a read error may underlie this.

Germline CDR1 and CDR2: SGHAT and FQNNGV. The CDR3 covers 18 residues. The template was RNA from unsorted bulk tissue. This non-tumor lung sample came from over 3 cm beyond the tumor edge. The rearrangement uses TRBV11-2 and TRBJ2-3, with 13 bases matching TRBD2. This TCR came from an older man with non-small cell lung cancer. Sequencing was carried out using distant non-tumor lung tissue. Here the CDR3 reads CASSLDRTSGRDTGTQYF. The CDR3 bases are TGTGCCAGCAGCTTAGACCGGACTAGCGGGAGAGACACAGGTACGCAGTATTTT.